This TCR beta chain was documented in a study of T cell changes during pregnancy in multiple sclerosis. Clones were sequenced by immunoSEQ multiplex PCR, and TCRdb holds only the in-frame ones, with some missing. The table has 84,000 or so clones, around 94% seen once. This CDR3 is built from 16 residues. Trimming cost V 0 bases and J 3 bases; bases outside gene matches: 3. In germline, CDR1 is PRHDT, CDR2 FYEKMQ (reference sequence). The sequence derives from a female donor with multiple sclerosis, enrolled in a pregnancy study. The specimen was peripheral blood, collected in the third trimester of pregnancy. V usage is TRBV13 and J usage is TRBJ2-3; TRBD2 agrees at 10 bases. The CDR3: CASSLGAGGITDTQYF. The CDR3 bases are TGTGCCAGCAGCTTAGGAGCGGGAGGGATTACAGATACGCAGTATTTT. Drawing the rest from reference TRBV13 and TRBJ2-3, the complete variable domain is AAGVIQSPRHLIKEKRETATLKCYPIPRHDTVYWYQQGPGQDPQFLISFYEKMQSDKGSIPDRFSAQQFSDYHSELNMSSLELGDSALYFCASSLGAGGITDTQYFGPGTRLTVL.